A single sample is the source of the 28 T cell receptor beta chains below, sequenced in a study of CD8+ T cells in alopecia areata. Treatment: oral pan-JAK inhibitor, 5-10 mg twice daily. cDNA reverse transcribed from extracted RNA served as the sequencing template. TCRdb's table, derived via immunoSEQ multiplex PCR, lists solely in-frame clones and lacks some. The sample carries some 170,000 clones, about three fifths recorded once. The sequences come from CD4+ T cells sorted from blood, collected at roughly week 58, from a patient treated with tofacitinib. The receptors here all came from a human donor with alopecia areata.

The V gene is TRBV14, the J gene TRBJ2-5, with TRBD2 as a possible D gene (6 bases). Trimming took 2 bases from V and 5 from J, leaving 12 bases between them. The CDR3 runs 14 residues. The germline gives CDR1 SGHDN, CDR2 FVKESK. The CDR3 nucleotides read TGTGCCAGCAGCCAACGCCGCCGGGAGGAGACCCAGTACTTC. Its protein product is CASSQRRREETQYF.

V usage is TRBV5-1 and J usage is TRBJ1-6; no firm D call. In germline, CDR1 is SGHRS, CDR2 YFSETQ. The CDR3 spans 16 residues. V was shortened by 0 bases and J by 7 bases, with 14 bases between the two germline ends. The CDR3 DNA sequence: TGCGCCAGCAGCTTGGATCGGGGAACTAGGAATTCACCCCTCCACTTT. Residues: CASSLDRGTRNSPLHF.

The chain combines TRBV13 with TRBJ2-2; possibly TRBD1 for D (6 bases). The CDR3 has 12 residues. The germline V gene encodes CDR1 PRHDT and CDR2 FYEKMQ (reference sequence). This chain's CDR3 is CLQGTNTGELFF. CDR3 nucleotides: TGTCTTCAGGGGACGAACACCGGGGAGCTGTTTTTT.

The chain joins TRBV7-2 to TRBJ2-1; 8 bases line up with TRBD2. This CDR3 is built from 15 residues. Trimming at V came to 5 bases and at J to 7 bases, leaving 10 bases not matched to a gene. CDR1 and CDR2 (germline): SGHTA, FQGNSA. The CDR3 protein is CASSPTSGGVNEQFF. In DNA, the CDR3 is TGTGCCAGCAGCCCAACTAGCGGAGGAGTTAATGAGCAGTTCTTC. The full variable domain, in which reference TRBV7-2 and TRBJ2-1 provide the parts outside the CDR3, is GAGVSQSPSNKVTEKGKDVELRCDPISGHTALYWYRQSLGQGLEFLIYFQGNSAPDKSGLPSDRFSAERTGGSVSTLTIQRTQQEDSAVYLCASSPTSGGVNEQFFGPGTRLTVL.

J is TRBJ2-3 and V is TRBV11-3, with D possibly being TRBD2 (6 bases). V shed 7 bases and J shed 1 base, with 12 bases lying between them. The CDR3 consists of 14 residues. Germline V gene sequence: CDR1 SGHNT, CDR2 YENEEA. The CDR3 DNA reads as TGTGCCAGCAAAGGAGGGCGGGGCACAGATACGCAGTATTTT. Protein: CASKGGRGTDTQYF.

The chain has TRBV11-2 and TRBJ2-4; no clear D. Germline V lookup: CDR1 SGHAT, CDR2 FQNNGV. V gave up 5 bases and J gave up 5 bases, with 13 bases separating them. This CDR3 has 14 amino acids. The CDR3 bases are TGTGCCAGCAGCCCGATCGGGTGGCAAAACATTCAGTACTTC. Translation gives CASSPIGWQNIQYF.

V and J are TRBV29-1 and TRBJ2-7, with D possibly TRBD2 on 5 matching bases. The CDR3 runs 16 residues. Germline V CDR1 and CDR2: SQVTM, ANQGSEA. Deletions cut 6 bases from V and 0 bases from J, with 21 bases between. In nucleotides, the CDR3 is TGCAGCGTGGACGGATCGGGGTCCTCGAGCTCCTACGAGCAGTACTTC. This gives the protein CSVDGSGSSSSYEQYF.

The chain joins TRBV6-5 to TRBJ2-7; D gene uncertain. Germline CDR1 reads MNHEY; CDR2 reads SVGAGI. Trimming removed 0 bases from V and 2 bases from J, with 11 bases in between. There are 15 residues in the CDR3. The CDR3 DNA reads as TGTGCCAGCAGTTACTCTATCCACGGTGCCTACGAGCAGTACTTC. This translates into CASSYSIHGAYEQYF.

This clone was seen a handful of times. CDR3 in DNA: TGCGCCAGCAGCTATTACGGAGTCAGGGAGACCCAGTACTTC. It encodes CASSYYGVRETQYF. The chain has TRBV5-1 and TRBJ2-5; D uncertain. V was cut by 3 bases and J by 5 bases, with 14 bases left in between. Per the germline V gene, CDR1 is SGHRS and CDR2 is YFSETQ. This CDR3 is built from 14 residues.

In its sample, this clone was seen once. The V call is TRBV18, the J call TRBJ2-1; D tentatively reads TRBD1 or TRBD2 (5 bases each). V was shortened by 3 bases and J by 9 bases, with 9 bases between the two germline ends. CDR1 is KGHSH and CDR2 is LQKENI in the germline V gene. This CDR3 is 12 amino acids long. CDR3 nucleotides: TGTGCCAGCTCACCTTCGGGGCGTGAGCAGTTCTTC. As protein: CASSPSGREQFF.

The chain is built from TRBV5-1 and TRBJ1-5; no definite D call. There are 14 residues in the CDR3. From germline, CDR1 is SGHRS and CDR2 YFSETQ. V lost 0 bases, J lost 2 bases, and 6 bases lay in between. The CDR3 reads CASSLEGGNQPQHF. Here the CDR3 DNA reads TGCGCCAGCAGCTTGGAGGGAGGCAATCAGCCCCAGCATTTT.

This clone came up a few times. The chain carries TRBV13 and TRBJ2-6, with 8 bases fitting TRBD1. The CDR3 is 19 amino acids. In germline, CDR1 is PRHDT, CDR2 FYEKMQ (reference sequence). With 4 bases clipped from V and 2 bases from J, the junction kept 13 bases outside the gene matches. The CDR3 DNA is TGTGCCAGCAGCTCAGCAAGGACAGGGAGGATGGCTGGGGCCAACGTCCTGACTTTC. Encoded protein: CASSSARTGRMAGANVLTF.

The genes are TRBV7-2 and TRBJ2-3; D ambiguous. V was shortened by 2 bases and J by 0 bases, with 12 bases between the two germline ends. The germline CDR1 and CDR2 sequences are SGHTA and FQGNSA. The CDR3 loop spans 16 amino acids. This CDR3 reads CASSLMAATSTDTQYF. CDR3 DNA sequence: TGTGCCAGCAGCTTAATGGCGGCAACTAGCACAGATACGCAGTATTTT. The full variable domain, its missing parts supplied by reference TRBV7-2 and TRBJ2-3, is GAGVSQSPSNKVTEKGKDVELRCDPISGHTALYWYRQSLGQGLEFLIYFQGNSAPDKSGLPSDRFSAERTGGSVSTLTIQRTQQEDSAVYLCASSLMAATSTDTQYFGPGTRLTVL.

The rearrangement uses TRBV6-6 and TRBJ2-7, with D possibly TRBD2 on 6 matching bases. The CDR3 sequence is 13 residues long. Between the trimmed V and J ends, which lost 11 bases and 5 bases, there was a span of 19 bases. Germline CDR1 and CDR2: MNHNY and SVGAGI (reference sequence). The CDR3 is CAVARGPRNEQYF. CDR3 DNA sequence: TGTGCCGTAGCGCGGGGCCCAAGAAACGAGCAGTACTTC.

The chain joins TRBV4-2 to TRBJ2-7; 11 bases map to TRBD2. CDR3 length equals 16 residues. The germline CDR1 and CDR2 sequences are LGHNA and YNFKEQ. Unmatched junction bases numbered 7, after V lost 1 base and J lost 5 bases. The CDR3 DNA is TGTGCCAGCAGCCAAGGTTTAACTAGCGGGGGCAACGAGCAGTACTTC. It is translated as CASSQGLTSGGNEQYF.

This chain links TRBV19 with TRBJ1-1, with a tentative D call TRBD1 (5 bases). The germline V and J ends were trimmed by 4 bases and 5 bases, with 14 bases remaining between them. Germline loops: CDR1 LNHDA, CDR2 SQIVND (reference sequence). The CDR3 has 14 residues. This CDR3 reads CASSKASGTTEAFF. DNA for the CDR3: TGTGCCAGTAGTAAGGCGTCAGGGACGACTGAAGCTTTCTTT.

The CDR3 spells CSAEFTSNEKLFF. CDR3 nucleotide sequence: TGCAGCGCCGAATTTACTTCTAATGAAAAACTGTTTTTT. J is TRBJ1-4 and V is TRBV29-1; D is unclear. Between the trimmed V and J ends, which lost 7 bases and 3 bases, there was a span of 12 bases. The CDR3 is 13 amino acids. Germline V CDR1 and CDR2: SQVTM, ANQGSEA.

This clone came up a few times. V usage is TRBV4-2 and J usage is TRBJ2-3, with 7 bases that match TRBD2. After removal of 5 bases from V and 8 bases from J, the junction contained 7 bases not matched to a gene. The CDR3 length is 13 residues. Germline assignment: CDR1 LGHNA and CDR2 YNFKEQ. CDR3 region: CASSGGERGTQYF. The CDR3 nucleotides read TGTGCCAGCAGCGGGGGGGAACGCGGTACGCAGTATTTT.

V is TRBV19 and J is TRBJ2-1; tentative D call: TRBD1 (6 bases). Between the trimmed V and J ends, which lost 7 bases and 5 bases, there was a span of 18 bases. CDR1 and CDR2 from the germline V gene are LNHDA and SQIVND (reference sequence). The CDR3 has 15 residues. CDR3 sequence: CASNRDTSSHNEQFF. The CDR3 DNA reads TGTGCCAGTAACCGGGACACCTCTTCACACAATGAGCAGTTCTTC. Full variable domain (outside the CDR3, taken from reference TRBV19 and TRBJ2-1): DGGITQSPKYLFRKEGQNVTLSCEQNLNHDAMYWYRQDPGQGLRLIYYSQIVNDFQKGDIAEGYSVSREKKESFPLTVTSAQKNPTAFYLCASNRDTSSHNEQFFGPGTRLTVL.

The chain links TRBV29-1 to TRBJ2-7; TRBD1 matches 12 bases. Germline values: CDR1 SQVTM, CDR2 ANQGSEA. This CDR3 comprises 12 residues. V lost 6 bases, J lost 5 bases, and 2 bases stayed unmatched. The CDR3 DNA is TGCAGCGTAGGGACAGGGGGCAACGAGCAGTACTTC. It yields the protein CSVGTGGNEQYF.

Note on this clone: Other DNA sequences in this specimen translate into the identical CDR3. The chain links TRBV2 to TRBJ1-5; a possible D gene is TRBD1 (6 bases). CDR1 SNHLY and CDR2 FYNNEI come from the germline V gene. Trimming took 8 bases from V and 5 from J, leaving 13 bases between them. The CDR3 spans 13 residues. In DNA, the CDR3 is TGTGCCAGCCGGGGGAGACAGGATCAGCCCCAGCATTTT. The encoded protein is CASRGRQDQPQHF.

The chain is built from TRBV19 and TRBJ1-5; D might be TRBD1 (5 bases). V shed 6 bases and J shed 0 bases, with 12 bases lying between them. Germline CDR1 reads LNHDA; CDR2 reads SQIVND (reference sequence). CDR3 size: 15 residues. CDR3 sequence: CASRATGNSNQPQHF. CDR3 DNA sequence: TGTGCCAGTAGGGCTACAGGTAATAGCAATCAGCCCCAGCATTTT.

Note on this clone: Relative to the germline gene, one junction end is altered; a read error may explain this. The chain links TRBV2 to TRBJ1-6; D unresolved. The length of the CDR3 is 15 residues. CDR1 is SNHLY, CDR2 FYNNEI, per germline. The CDR3, as DNA: TGTGCCAGCAGTGAGGGCGCGGGGTATAATTCGCCCCTCCACTTT. This codes for CASSEGAGYNSPLHF.

V is TRBV20-1 and J is TRBJ1-2; the D is unclear. The CDR3 is 10 residues long. Germline V gives CDR1 DFQATT, CDR2 SNEGSKA (reference sequence). The CDR3 loop reads CSNDAYGYTF. CDR3 in DNA: TGCTCTAACGACGCCTATGGCTACACCTTC.

This rearrangement joins TRBV30 to TRBJ1-2; TRBD1 is a possible D gene (5 bases). V lost 2 bases, J lost 4 bases, and 11 bases lay in between. This CDR3 is 13 amino acids long. Germline values: CDR1 GTSNPN, CDR2 SVGIG (reference sequence). The CDR3 coding sequence is TGTGCCTGGAGTAGAACAGGACCCTATGGCTACACCTTC. It yields the protein CAWSRTGPYGYTF.

This clone appeared a few times. This rearrangement joins TRBV5-6 to TRBJ1-6, with D possibly TRBD1 on 5 matching bases. V dropped 4 bases and J dropped 8 bases, with 10 bases sitting between them. The CDR3 has 13 residues. Germline V gives CDR1 SGHDT, CDR2 YYEEEE. CDR3 in amino acids: CASSAARDSPLHF. The CDR3 bases are TGTGCCAGCAGCGCCGCCAGGGATTCACCCCTCCACTTT.

With regard to this clone: One end of the junction does not line up with germline, which may come from a read error. V gene TRBV7-7 combines with J gene TRBJ2-1; maybe TRBD2 (7 bases). CDR1 SSHAT and CDR2 FNYEAQ come from the germline V gene (reference sequence). CDR3 size: 14 residues. The CDR3 is CASSPGGRGHEQFF. CDR3 in DNA: TGTGCTAGCAGCCCGGGGGGCCGCGGACATGAGCAGTTCTTC.

The V call is TRBV7-2, the J call TRBJ2-1, with D perhaps TRBD2 (6 bases). CDR1 SGHTA and CDR2 FQGNSA come from the germline V gene. V was clipped by 2 bases and J by 3 bases, with 8 bases between them. The CDR3 totals 14 residues. DNA for the CDR3: TGTGCCAGCAGCTTATACGGGGGCTACAATGAGCAGTTCTTC. Protein sequence: CASSLYGGYNEQFF.